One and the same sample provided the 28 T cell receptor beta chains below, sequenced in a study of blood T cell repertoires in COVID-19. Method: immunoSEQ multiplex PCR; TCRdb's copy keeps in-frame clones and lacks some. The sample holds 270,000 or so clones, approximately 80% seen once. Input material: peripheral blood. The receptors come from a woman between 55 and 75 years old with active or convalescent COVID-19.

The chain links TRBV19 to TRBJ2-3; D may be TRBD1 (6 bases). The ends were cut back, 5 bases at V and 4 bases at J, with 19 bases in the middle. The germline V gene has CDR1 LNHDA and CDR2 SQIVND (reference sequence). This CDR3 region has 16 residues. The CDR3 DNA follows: TGTGCCAGTAGTCCCAGATCCAGGGGCTCCGCAGATACGCAGTATTTT. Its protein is CASSPRSRGSADTQYF.

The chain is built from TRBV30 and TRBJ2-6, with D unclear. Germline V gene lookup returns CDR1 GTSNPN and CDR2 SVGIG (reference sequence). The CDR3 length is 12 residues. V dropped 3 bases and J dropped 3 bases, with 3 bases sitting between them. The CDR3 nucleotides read TGTGCCTGGAGCTTTGGGGCCAACGTCCTGACTTTC. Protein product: CAWSFGANVLTF.

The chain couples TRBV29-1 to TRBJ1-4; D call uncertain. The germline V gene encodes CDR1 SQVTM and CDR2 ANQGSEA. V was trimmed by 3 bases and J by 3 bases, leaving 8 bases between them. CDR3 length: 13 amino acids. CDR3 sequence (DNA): TGCAGCGTTGAGAGGGATCCTAATGAAAAACTGTTTTTT. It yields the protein CSVERDPNEKLFF. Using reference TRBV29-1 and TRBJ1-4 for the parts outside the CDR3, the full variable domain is SAVISQKPSRDICQRGTSLTIQCQVDSQVTMMFWYRQQPGQSLTLIATANQGSEATYESGFVIDKFPISRPNLTFSTLTVSNMSPEDSSIYLCSVERDPNEKLFFGSGTQLSVL.

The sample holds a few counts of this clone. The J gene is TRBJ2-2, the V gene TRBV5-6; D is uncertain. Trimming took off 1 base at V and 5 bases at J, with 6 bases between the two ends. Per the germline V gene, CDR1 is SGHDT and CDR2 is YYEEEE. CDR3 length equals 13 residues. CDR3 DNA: TGTGCCAGCAGCTTGATTGTAACCGGGGAGCTGTTTTTT. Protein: CASSLIVTGELFF. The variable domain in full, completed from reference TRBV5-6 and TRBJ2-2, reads DAGVTQSPTHLIKTRGQQVTLRCSPKSGHDTVSWYQQALGQGPQFIFQYYEEEERQRGNFPDRFSGHQFPNYSSELNVNALLLGDSALYLCASSLIVTGELFFGEGSRLTVL.

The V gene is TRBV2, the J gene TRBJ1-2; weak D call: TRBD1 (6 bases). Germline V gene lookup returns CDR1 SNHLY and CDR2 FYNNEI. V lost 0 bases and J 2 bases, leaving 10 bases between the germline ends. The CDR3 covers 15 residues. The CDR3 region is CASSEAGRGNYGYTF. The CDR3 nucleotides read TGTGCCAGCAGTGAAGCAGGCAGGGGAAACTATGGCTACACCTTC.

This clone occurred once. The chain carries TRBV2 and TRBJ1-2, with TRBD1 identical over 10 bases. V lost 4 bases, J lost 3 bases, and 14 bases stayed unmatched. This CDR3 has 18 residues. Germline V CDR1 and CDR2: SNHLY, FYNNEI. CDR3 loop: CASSAEGGFGTGDYGYTF. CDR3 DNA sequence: TGTGCCAGCAGTGCGGAGGGAGGGTTCGGGACAGGGGACTATGGCTACACCTTC.

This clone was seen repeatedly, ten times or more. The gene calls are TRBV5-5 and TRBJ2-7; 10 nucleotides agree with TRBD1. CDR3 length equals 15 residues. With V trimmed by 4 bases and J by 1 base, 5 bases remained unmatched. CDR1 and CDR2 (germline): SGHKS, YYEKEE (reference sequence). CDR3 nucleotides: TGTGCCAGCAGCCACGGACAGGGGGTTTCCTACGAGCAGTACTTC. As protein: CASSHGQGVSYEQYF.

The CDR3, as DNA: TGTGCCAGCAGTTCTAGGACAGGGCTCACTGAAGCTTTCTTT. This encodes CASSSRTGLTEAFF. This chain connects TRBV6-5 to TRBJ1-1; 8 bases match TRBD1. Germline CDR1 is MNHEY and CDR2 is SVGAGI. The length of the CDR3 is 14 residues. V shed 4 bases and J 4 bases; nucleotides not matched to a gene: 5.

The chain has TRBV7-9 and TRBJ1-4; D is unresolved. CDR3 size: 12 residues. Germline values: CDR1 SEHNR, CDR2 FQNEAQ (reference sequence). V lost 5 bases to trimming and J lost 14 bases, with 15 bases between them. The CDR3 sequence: CASSGPLANLFF. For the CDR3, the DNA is TGTGCCAGCAGCGGCCCTCTGGCAAATCTGTTTTTT.

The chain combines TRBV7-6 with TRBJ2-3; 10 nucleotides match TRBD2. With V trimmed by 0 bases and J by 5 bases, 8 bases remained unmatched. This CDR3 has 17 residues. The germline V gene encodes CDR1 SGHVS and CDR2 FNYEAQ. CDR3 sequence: CASSLAPSGGAGDTQYF. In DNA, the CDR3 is TGTGCCAGCAGCTTAGCGCCCAGCGGGGGGGCCGGAGATACGCAGTATTTT.

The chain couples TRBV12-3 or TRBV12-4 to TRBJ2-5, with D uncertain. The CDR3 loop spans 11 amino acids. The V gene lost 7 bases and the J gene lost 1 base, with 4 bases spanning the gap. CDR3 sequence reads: CASTIQETQYF. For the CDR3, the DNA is TGTGCCAGCACCATCCAAGAGACCCAGTACTTC.

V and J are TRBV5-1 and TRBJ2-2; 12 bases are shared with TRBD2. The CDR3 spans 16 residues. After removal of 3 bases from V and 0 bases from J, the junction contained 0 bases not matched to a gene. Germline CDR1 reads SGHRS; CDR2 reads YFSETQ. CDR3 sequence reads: CASSWTSGANTGELFF. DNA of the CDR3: TGCGCCAGCAGCTGGACTAGCGGGGCGAACACCGGGGAGCTGTTTTTT.

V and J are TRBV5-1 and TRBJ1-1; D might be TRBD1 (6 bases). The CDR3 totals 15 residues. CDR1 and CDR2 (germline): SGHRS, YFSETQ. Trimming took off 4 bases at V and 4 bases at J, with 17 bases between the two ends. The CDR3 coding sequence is TGCGCCAGCAGCACCGGACAGAACCTGGGCACTGAAGCTTTCTTT. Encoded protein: CASSTGQNLGTEAFF.

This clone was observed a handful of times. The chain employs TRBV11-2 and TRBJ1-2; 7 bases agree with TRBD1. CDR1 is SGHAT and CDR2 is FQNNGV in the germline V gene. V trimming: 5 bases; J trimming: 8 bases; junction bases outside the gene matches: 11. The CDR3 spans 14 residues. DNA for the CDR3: TGTGCCAGCAGCCCGGGACAGCCTGGCGAAGGCTACACCTTC. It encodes CASSPGQPGEGYTF. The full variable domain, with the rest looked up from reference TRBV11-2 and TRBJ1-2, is EAGVAQSPRYKIIEKRQSVAFWCNPISGHATLYWYQQILGQGPKLLIQFQNNGVVDDSQLPKDRFSAERLKGVDSTLKIQPAKLEDSAVYLCASSPGQPGEGYTFGSGTRLTVV.

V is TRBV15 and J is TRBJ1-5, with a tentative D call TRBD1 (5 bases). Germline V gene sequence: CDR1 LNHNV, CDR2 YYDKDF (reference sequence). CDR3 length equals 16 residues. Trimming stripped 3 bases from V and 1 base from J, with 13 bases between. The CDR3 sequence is CATSRDRTKSNQPQHF. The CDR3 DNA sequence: TGTGCCACCAGCAGGGATAGGACAAAGAGCAATCAGCCCCAGCATTTT.

In nucleotides, the CDR3 is TGTGCCAGCATCCTTCGCGAGGAAGAGACCCAGTACTTC. Its protein is CASILREEETQYF. V gene TRBV6-6 combines with J gene TRBJ2-5; no definite D call. Germline CDR1 reads MNHNY; CDR2 reads SVGAGI (reference sequence). The V and J ends lost 7 bases and 3 bases respectively, with 12 bases between them. The CDR3 sequence is 13 residues long.

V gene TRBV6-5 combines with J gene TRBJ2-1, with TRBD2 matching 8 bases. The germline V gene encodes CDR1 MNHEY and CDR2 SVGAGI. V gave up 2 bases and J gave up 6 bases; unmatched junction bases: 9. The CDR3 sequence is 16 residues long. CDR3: CASSYHRGGESNEQFF. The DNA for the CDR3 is TGTGCCAGCAGTTACCATCGGGGGGGCGAAAGCAATGAGCAGTTCTTC.

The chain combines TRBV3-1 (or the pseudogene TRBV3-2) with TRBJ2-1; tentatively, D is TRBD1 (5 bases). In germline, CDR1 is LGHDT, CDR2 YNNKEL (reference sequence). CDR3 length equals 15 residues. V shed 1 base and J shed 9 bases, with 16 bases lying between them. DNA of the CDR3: TGTGCCAGCAGCCAAGCAGGGCCCCCTATCCCTGAGCAGTTCTTC. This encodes CASSQAGPPIPEQFF.

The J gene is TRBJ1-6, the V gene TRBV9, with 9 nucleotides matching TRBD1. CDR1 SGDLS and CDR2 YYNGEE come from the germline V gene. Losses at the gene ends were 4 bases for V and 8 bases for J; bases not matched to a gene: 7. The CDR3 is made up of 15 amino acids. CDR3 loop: CASSFGTGIDSPLHF. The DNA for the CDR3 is TGTGCCAGCAGCTTCGGGACAGGGATTGATTCACCCCTCCACTTT. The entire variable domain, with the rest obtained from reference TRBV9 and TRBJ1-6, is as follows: DSGVTQTPKHLITATGQRVTLRCSPRSGDLSVYWYQQSLDQGLQFLIQYYNGEERAKGNILERFSAQQFPDLHSELNLSSLELGDSALYFCASSFGTGIDSPLHFGNGTRLTVT.

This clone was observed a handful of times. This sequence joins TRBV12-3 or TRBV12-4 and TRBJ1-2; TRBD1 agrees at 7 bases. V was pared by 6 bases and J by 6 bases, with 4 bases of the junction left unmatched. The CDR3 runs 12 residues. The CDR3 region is CASSQTGNGYTF. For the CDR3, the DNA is TGTGCCAGCAGCCAGACAGGGAATGGCTACACCTTC.

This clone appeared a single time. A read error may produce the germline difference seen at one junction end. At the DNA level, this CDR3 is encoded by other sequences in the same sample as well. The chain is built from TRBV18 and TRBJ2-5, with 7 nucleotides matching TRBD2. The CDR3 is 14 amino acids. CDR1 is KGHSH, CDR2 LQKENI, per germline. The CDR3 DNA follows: TGCGCCAGCGTGGGAAGCGGGGTCTGGGAGACCCAGTACTTC. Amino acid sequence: CASVGSGVWETQYF.

This CDR3 is CASSFNVGGSTDTQYF. As DNA, the CDR3 is TGTGCCAGCAGCTTTAATGTGGGAGGTAGCACAGATACGCAGTATTTT. The chain recombines TRBV11-2 with TRBJ2-3; possibly TRBD2 for D (6 bases). The germline V gene encodes CDR1 SGHAT and CDR2 FQNNGV. The germline V and J ends were trimmed by 3 bases and 0 bases, with 13 bases remaining between them. The CDR3 runs 16 residues. Complete variable domain (other parts from reference TRBV11-2 and TRBJ2-3): EAGVAQSPRYKIIEKRQSVAFWCNPISGHATLYWYQQILGQGPKLLIQFQNNGVVDDSQLPKDRFSAERLKGVDSTLKIQPAKLEDSAVYLCASSFNVGGSTDTQYFGPGTRLTVL.

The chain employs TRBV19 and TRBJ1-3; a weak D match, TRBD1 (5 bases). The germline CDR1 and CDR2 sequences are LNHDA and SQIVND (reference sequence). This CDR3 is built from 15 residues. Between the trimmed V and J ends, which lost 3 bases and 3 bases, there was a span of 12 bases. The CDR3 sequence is CASSIPQVYGNTIYF. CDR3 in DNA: TGTGCCAGTAGTATCCCACAGGTGTATGGAAACACCATATATTTT.

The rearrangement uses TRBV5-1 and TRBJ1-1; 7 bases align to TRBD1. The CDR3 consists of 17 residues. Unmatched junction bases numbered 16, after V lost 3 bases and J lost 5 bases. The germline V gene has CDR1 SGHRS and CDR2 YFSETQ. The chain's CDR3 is CASSSSFLGTVSTEAFF. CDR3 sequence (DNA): TGCGCCAGCAGCTCTTCTTTCCTTGGGACAGTGAGTACTGAAGCTTTCTTT.

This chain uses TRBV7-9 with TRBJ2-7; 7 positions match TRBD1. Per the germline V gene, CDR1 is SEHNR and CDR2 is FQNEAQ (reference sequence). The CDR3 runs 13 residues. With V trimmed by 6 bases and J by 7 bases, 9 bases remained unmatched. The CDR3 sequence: CASRRTGVVEQYF. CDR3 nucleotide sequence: TGTGCCAGCAGACGGACAGGAGTCGTGGAGCAGTACTTC.

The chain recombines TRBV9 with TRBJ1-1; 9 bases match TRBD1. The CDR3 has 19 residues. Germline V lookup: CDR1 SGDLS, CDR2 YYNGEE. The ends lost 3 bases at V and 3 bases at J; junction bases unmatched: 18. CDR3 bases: TGTGCCAGCAGCGCCCTGCTTCGGACAGGGGAAGTAGGGGACACTGAAGCTTTCTTT. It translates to CASSALLRTGEVGDTEAFF.

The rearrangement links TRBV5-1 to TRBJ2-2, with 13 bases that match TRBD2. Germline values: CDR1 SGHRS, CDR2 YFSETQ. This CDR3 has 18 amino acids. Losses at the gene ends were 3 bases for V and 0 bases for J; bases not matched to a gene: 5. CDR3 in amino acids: CASSSGLAGAPNTGELFF. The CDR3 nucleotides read TGCGCCAGCAGCTCCGGACTAGCGGGGGCCCCGAACACCGGGGAGCTGTTTTTT.

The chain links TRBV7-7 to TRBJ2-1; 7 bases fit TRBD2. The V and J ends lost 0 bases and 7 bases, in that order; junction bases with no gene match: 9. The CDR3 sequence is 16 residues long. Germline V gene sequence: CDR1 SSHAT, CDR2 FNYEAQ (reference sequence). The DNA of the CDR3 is TGTGCCAGCAGCTTAGCAATGACGGGGGGTACGAATGAGCAGTTCTTC. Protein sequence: CASSLAMTGGTNEQFF.